This T cell receptor beta chain was sequenced for a study of blood T cells in healthy people across ages. Study-level points and caveats: Naive and antigen-experienced cells could not be conclusively compared, given unsorted PBMCs.

This clonotype showed up just a few times. Its specificity is unknown. Sample-barcoded 5' priming and a J-beta primer mix drove a second PCR of roughly 6 to 12 cycles. A template-switch adaptor that had 12 random nucleotides put a tag on each cDNA molecule. The study obtained at least 3 million CDR3-containing paired-end reads from every sample. MiXCR was run by TCRdb on the 5' RACE reads, yielding one entry per CDR3 protein. The repertoire includes about 730,000 distinct CDR3 sequences, around 40% of them detected once, and 20% to 25% sits in the top ten. The clonotype comes from a woman aged 55-70 years in good health. The sequenced sample was blood.

CDR3 nucleotides: TGTGCCAGCAGCTCTGGAACAGGGGCGTACACCTTC. Its protein product is CASSSGTGAYTF. This sequence joins TRBV7-9 and TRBJ1-2; the match to TRBD1 covers 7 bases. Per the germline V gene, CDR1 is SEHNR and CDR2 is FQNEAQ (reference sequence). V was pared by 4 bases and J by 11 bases, with 7 bases of the junction left unmatched. The CDR3 has 12 residues.